Listed below are T cell receptor beta chains from one sample, sequenced in a study of OX40 agonist ivuxolimab in advanced cancers. Profiling relied on immunoSEQ multiplex PCR, and the TCRdb table lists in-frame clones only, not all of them. The sample yields 85,000 to 90,000 clones, 90% to 95% seen once. The sequencing used CD4+ or CD8+ T cells sorted from blood, collected in a trial of the OX40 agonist ivuxolimab. All receptors derive from an adult with an advanced solid tumor such as melanoma, head and neck, liver or kidney cancer. The CDR3 runs from the conserved cysteine through the conserved F or W. A D gene is named only where the DNA matches it firmly. Where a row states a size, it is once, few, many or the class of an expanded clone; other rows omit it.

len	v_gene	abundance	j_gene	d_gene	CDR3aa	CDR3nt
15	TRBV5-4	NA	TRBJ2-2	NA	CASSSRGGAGGELFF	TGTGCCAGCAGCTCAAGGGGCGGGGCTGGCGGGGAGCTGTTTTTT
16	TRBV11-1	NA	TRBJ1-3	NA	CASSFGEPSSGNTIYF	TGTGCCAGCAGCTTTGGGGAACCGAGCTCTGGAAACACCATATATTTT
17	TRBV6-1	NA	TRBJ2-4	TRBD1	CASSERAGQGSKNIQYF	TGTGCCAGCAGTGAAAGGGCCGGACAGGGTTCAAAAAACATTCAGTACTTC
15	TRBV25-1	once	TRBJ1-1	TRBD1	CASSGLLGTGTEAFF	TGTGCCAGCAGTGGACTGCTCGGGACAGGCACTGAAGCTTTCTTT
16	TRBV28	NA	TRBJ1-1	TRBD1	CASSPPPFTGGGEAFF	TGTGCCAGCAGTCCCCCTCCTTTTACAGGGGGAGGGGAAGCTTTCTTT
16	TRBV5-1	NA	TRBJ1-4	NA	CASSLFGSGGDEKLFF	TGCGCCAGCAGCTTGTTCGGCTCAGGAGGGGATGAAAAACTGTTTTTT
13	TRBV28	NA	TRBJ1-1	NA	CASRKGESTEAFF	TGTGCCAGCAGAAAAGGGGAGAGCACTGAAGCTTTCTTT
16	TRBV7-2	once	TRBJ2-5	TRBD2	CASSFLAGELTETQYF	TGTGCCAGCAGCTTTTTAGCGGGAGAGTTAACAGAGACCCAGTACTTC
13	TRBV6-5	NA	TRBJ1-3	NA	CASMDNTGNTIYF	TGTGCCAGCATGGATAACACTGGAAACACCATATATTTT
14	TRBV11-2	NA	TRBJ1-1	NA	CASSLFPGDPEAFF	TGTGCCAGCAGCTTATTCCCAGGGGACCCTGAAGCTTTCTTT
17	TRBV5-1	NA	TRBJ2-7	TRBD2	CASSLEPTSGTVYEQYF	TGCGCCAGCAGCTTAGAACCGACTAGCGGGACGGTTTACGAGCAGTACTTC
15	TRBV2	NA	TRBJ2-1	TRBD2	CASSLSGGGYNEQFF	TGTGCCAGCAGTCTTTCCGGGGGGGGATACAATGAGCAGTTCTTC
14	TRBV19	NA	TRBJ2-7	TRBD1	CASSPRTGLYEQYF	TGTGCCAGTAGTCCCCGGACAGGTCTCTACGAGCAGTACTTC
15	TRBV19	NA	TRBJ1-4	NA	CASSIGATTNEKLFF	TGTGCCAGTAGTATCGGAGCAACAACTAATGAAAAACTGTTTTTT
15	TRBV19	NA	TRBJ1-5	NA	CASSPIFKSNQPQHF	TGTGCCAGTAGTCCCATCTTTAAGAGCAATCAGCCCCAGCATTTT
13	TRBV18	NA	TRBJ2-2	NA	CASSQGPTGELFF	TGTGCCAGCTCACAGGGACCCACCGGGGAGCTGTTTTTT